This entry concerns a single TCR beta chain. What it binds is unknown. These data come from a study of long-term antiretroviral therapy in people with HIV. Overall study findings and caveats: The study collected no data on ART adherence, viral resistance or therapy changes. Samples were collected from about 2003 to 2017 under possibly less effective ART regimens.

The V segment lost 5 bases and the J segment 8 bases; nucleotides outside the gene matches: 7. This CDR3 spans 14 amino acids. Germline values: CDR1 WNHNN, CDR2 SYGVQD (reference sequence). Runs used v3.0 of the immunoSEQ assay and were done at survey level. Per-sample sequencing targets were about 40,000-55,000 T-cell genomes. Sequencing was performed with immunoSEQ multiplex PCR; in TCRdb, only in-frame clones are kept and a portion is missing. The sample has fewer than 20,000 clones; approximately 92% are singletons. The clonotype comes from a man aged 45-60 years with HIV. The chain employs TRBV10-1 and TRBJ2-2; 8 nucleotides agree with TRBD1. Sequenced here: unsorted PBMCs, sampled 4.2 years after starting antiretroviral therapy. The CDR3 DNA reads TGCGCCAGCAGTCCGGGACAGGCAACGGGGGAGCTGTTTTTT. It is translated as CASSPGQATGELFF.